The 14 T cell receptor beta chains reported below all come from one sample, sequenced in a study of cytomegalovirus exposure and HLA in healthy donors. PCR used 60 Vbeta primers and 13 Jbeta primers. Only in-frame clones appear in the TCRdb table, and some are missing; sequencing was by immunoSEQ multiplex PCR. The top ten clones hold approximately 1.5% of a sample with 50,000 to 70,000 clones, 65% to 90% of them seen once. Material for sequencing was PBMCs. These receptors all come from a human donor in good health.

The chain carries TRBV10-1 and TRBJ1-1, with 7 bases fitting TRBD1. The CDR3 runs to 15 residues. Looked up from germline, CDR1 is WNHNN and CDR2 is SYGVQD (reference sequence). J was trimmed by 1 base and V by 2 bases; bases with no gene match: 4. In DNA form, the CDR3 reads TGCGCCAGCAGTGAGGAGGGGGCACAGAACACTGAAGCTTTCTTT. It specifies CASSEEGAQNTEAFF.

The table lists this clone with a count of one. This chain uses TRBV7-8 with TRBJ2-7; 9 bases agree with TRBD1. The CDR3 has 14 residues. V shed 5 bases and J 5 bases; nucleotides not matched to a gene: 7. Germline lookup yields CDR1 SGHVS and CDR2 FQNEAQ. CDR3 in DNA: TGTGCCAGCAGCCAGCGGACAGGGGTGGACGAGCAGTACTTC. This translates into CASSQRTGVDEQYF.

The chain has TRBV5-4 and TRBJ2-5; weak D call: TRBD1 (6 bases). Per germline, CDR1 SGHNT and CDR2 YYREEE (reference sequence). This CDR3 spans 14 amino acids. V was clipped by 4 bases and J by 5 bases, with 15 bases between them. The CDR3 reads CASSQDRFYETQYF. In DNA, the CDR3 is TGTGCCAGCAGCCAAGACAGGTTTTATGAGACCCAGTACTTC.

V and J are TRBV6-5 and TRBJ2-7; a possible D gene is TRBD1 (5 bases). V was clipped by 10 bases and J by 0 bases, with 16 bases between them. The germline V gene has CDR1 MNHEY and CDR2 SVGAGI. This CDR3 has 14 residues. The CDR3 sequence: CATLNPGFSYEQYF. CDR3 DNA sequence: TGTGCCACTTTAAACCCAGGGTTCTCCTACGAGCAGTACTTC.

The chain employs TRBV6-5 and TRBJ1-1; possible D gene TRBD1, 6 bases. The V gene lost 2 bases and the J gene lost 2 bases, with 12 bases spanning the gap. Looked up from germline, CDR1 is MNHEY and CDR2 is SVGAGI. The CDR3 is 15 amino acids. The CDR3 reads CASSYTPGQNTEAFF. CDR3 nucleotide sequence: TGTGCCAGCAGTTACACCCCGGGACAAAACACTGAAGCTTTCTTT.

This clone was counted a single time. V is TRBV19 and J is TRBJ1-2; 9 bases align to TRBD1. J was trimmed by 5 bases and V by 0 bases; bases with no gene match: 10. Germline loops: CDR1 LNHDA, CDR2 SQIVND (reference sequence). The CDR3 is made up of 17 amino acids. DNA of the CDR3: TGTGCCAGTAGTATAGATCTAACAGGGGGCCGCTTTTATGGCTACACCTTC. Its protein product is CASSIDLTGGRFYGYTF.

This clone appeared once. The gene calls are TRBV18 and TRBJ1-1; no clear D. Trimming left V 1 base short and J 0 bases short, with 12 bases between. The germline V gene encodes CDR1 KGHSH and CDR2 LQKENI. This CDR3 region has 16 residues. The chain's CDR3 is CASSPRATEMNTEAFF. The CDR3 bases are TGTGCCAGCTCACCACGAGCCACCGAAATGAACACTGAAGCTTTCTTT.

This chain joins TRBV7-2 and TRBJ1-6; no reliable D call. This CDR3 region has 13 residues. V lost 8 bases to trimming and J lost 14 bases, with 19 bases between them. Germline CDR1 is SGHTA and CDR2 is FQGNSA. For the CDR3, the DNA is TGTGCCAGCGGGCCTCGGGCGGGCCCATCCCTCCACTTT. Protein: CASGPRAGPSLHF.

The J gene is TRBJ1-1, the V gene TRBV2; the D gene is possibly TRBD1 (5 bases). Germline V CDR1 and CDR2: SNHLY, FYNNEI. The CDR3 sequence is 12 residues long. V shed 6 bases and J shed 11 bases, with 16 bases lying between them. The CDR3, as DNA: TGTGCCAGCAGCACCGACGACCAGGGCGCTTTCTTT. Protein sequence: CASSTDDQGAFF.

The chain couples TRBV4-1 to TRBJ1-5; 11 nucleotides agree with TRBD1. The V gene's germline CDR1 is MGHRA and CDR2 YSYEKL. Trimming cost V 0 bases and J 11 bases; bases outside gene matches: 12. The CDR3 is 17 residues long. The CDR3 sequence is CASSQDRAGQGAMSQHF. DNA of the CDR3: TGCGCCAGCAGCCAAGATCGCGCCGGACAGGGGGCAATGTCCCAGCATTTT.

Only a few counts were recorded for this clone. The V call is TRBV6-5, the J call TRBJ1-2, with D possibly TRBD1 on 6 matching bases. CDR1 and CDR2 from the germline V gene are MNHEY and SVGAGI. This CDR3 has 13 residues. Deletions cut 6 bases from V and 2 bases from J, with 10 bases between. DNA of the CDR3: TGTGCCAGCAGCCGGACAGCCAACTATGGCTACACCTTC. Protein: CASSRTANYGYTF.

This CDR3 is CASSTGTSGVAGELFF. CDR3 in DNA: TGTGCCAGCAGCACCGGGACTAGCGGGGTGGCCGGGGAGCTGTTTTTT. The rearrangement uses TRBV7-8 and TRBJ2-2; 13 bases are shared with TRBD2. CDR1 is SGHVS, CDR2 FQNEAQ, per germline. The CDR3 is made up of 16 amino acids. Trimming at V came to 5 bases and at J to 6 bases, leaving 6 bases not matched to a gene.

The chain uses TRBV10-2 and TRBJ1-2; 7 bases match TRBD1. The germline V gene encodes CDR1 WSHSY and CDR2 SAAADI. Trimming removed 4 bases from V and 5 bases from J; junction bases left unmatched: 10. CDR3 length: 15 residues. The CDR3 reads CASSASRQGAYGYTF. As DNA, the CDR3 is TGCGCCAGCAGTGCCTCTAGACAGGGAGCGTATGGCTACACCTTC.

This chain joins TRBV9 and TRBJ2-7; D is perhaps TRBD2 (6 bases). There are 15 residues in the CDR3. Trimming cost V 0 bases and J 3 bases, with 13 bases left between them. CDR1 SGDLS and CDR2 YYNGEE come from the germline V gene. The CDR3 nucleotides read TGTGCCAGCAGCGTAGCGGGTAGCGGAGACTACGAGCAGTACTTC. This encodes CASSVAGSGDYEQYF.